Sequencing of this T cell receptor (beta chain) was carried out in a study of spatial heterogeneity in lung cancer. Germline V CDR1 and CDR2: KGHDR, SFDVKD. This CDR3 comprises 14 residues. V was clipped by 0 bases and J by 4 bases, with 6 bases between them. General study results and limits: Among blood samples, ubiquitous expanded tumor TCRs appeared more at resection than at follow-up.

Unique molecular identifiers, one per molecule, were present on every TCR cDNA molecule. TCRdb independently ran MiXCR on the 5' RACE reads; one entry per CDR3 protein. The sample yields 75,000 or so distinct CDR3 sequences, 7.5% to 9.5% seen once. In this sample, this clonotype turned up many times. Its antigen is not known. Time point given: sample taken at primary tumor resection. Extraction of whole RNA from tumor, nontumor lung or frozen PBMC preceded unsorted sequencing. The chain uses TRBV24-1 and TRBJ2-1, with D uncertain. Sequences were derived from PBMCs, sampled at surgery. This sequence was found in a male donor with early-stage non-small cell lung cancer. CDR3 nucleotide sequence: TGTGCCACCAGTGATTTGGACCCATACAATGAGCAGTTCTTC. Protein product: CATSDLDPYNEQFF.